The entry below describes one T cell receptor (beta chain). Its antigen remains unidentified. Trimming took off 4 bases at V and 0 bases at J, with 9 bases between the two ends. The CDR3 covers 15 residues. Per the germline V gene, CDR1 is MNHNS and CDR2 is SASEGT. These data are taken from a study of T cell repertoires in cytomegalovirus infection. The overall study: Both a matching HLA type and CMV infection were indicated by public TCR beta signatures. Findings and caveats of the study: The ex vivo response was dominated by HLA-C-restricted CMV-specific TCR beta clonotypes.

Each CDR3 protein gets one entry after TCRdb re-called the reads with MiXCR. The data contain 350,000 to 550,000 distinct CDR3 sequences, 31% of them seen just once; the ten biggest clones take up about an eighth. The receptor comes from a human donor in good health (CMV status not recorded). Some clones in this sample may be carry-over from other donors' samples. Sample: PBMCs. V usage is TRBV6-1 and J usage is TRBJ2-2; D gene ambiguous. CDR3 region: CASSGGRTNTGELFF. CDR3 DNA sequence: TGTGCCAGCAGTGGAGGACGTACGAACACCGGGGAGCTGTTTTTT.